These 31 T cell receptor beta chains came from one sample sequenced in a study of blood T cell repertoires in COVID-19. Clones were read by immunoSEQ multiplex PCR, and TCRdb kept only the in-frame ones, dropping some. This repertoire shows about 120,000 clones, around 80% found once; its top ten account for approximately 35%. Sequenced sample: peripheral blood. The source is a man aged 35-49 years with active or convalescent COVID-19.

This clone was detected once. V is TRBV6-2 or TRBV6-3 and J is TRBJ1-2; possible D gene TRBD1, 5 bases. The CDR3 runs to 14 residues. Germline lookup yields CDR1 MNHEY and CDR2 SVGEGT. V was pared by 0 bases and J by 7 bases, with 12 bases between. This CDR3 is CASSYSTPGPGYTF. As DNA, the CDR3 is TGTGCCAGCAGTTACTCTACCCCAGGGCCTGGCTACACCTTC.

The CDR3 DNA reads as TGTGCCAGCAGCTCTGCTGTCGGAGGAGCGGGGGCGATCCAGCAGTACTTC. This encodes CASSSAVGGAGAIQQYF. The chain carries TRBV7-8 and TRBJ2-7; 8 bases match TRBD2. The CDR3 sequence is 17 residues long. V dropped 4 bases and J dropped 8; count of bases not matched to a gene: 19. CDR1 is SGHVS, CDR2 FQNEAQ, per germline.

CDR3 sequence reads: CASSPGTSWAGDTQYF. CDR3 sequence (DNA): TGTGCCAGCAGCCCCGGGACTAGCTGGGCTGGAGATACGCAGTATTTT. The gene calls are TRBV7-2 and TRBJ2-3; 9 bases fit TRBD2. Germline lookup yields CDR1 SGHTA and CDR2 FQGNSA. Germline trimming cut 5 bases from V and 5 bases from J; bases unmatched to any gene: 11. There are 16 residues in the CDR3.

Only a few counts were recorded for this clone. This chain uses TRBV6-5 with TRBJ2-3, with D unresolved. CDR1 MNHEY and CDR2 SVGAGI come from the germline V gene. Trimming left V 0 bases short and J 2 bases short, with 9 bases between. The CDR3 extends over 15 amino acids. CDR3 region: CASSYSTGITDTQYF. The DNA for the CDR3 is TGTGCCAGCAGTTACTCGACGGGTATCACAGATACGCAGTATTTT.

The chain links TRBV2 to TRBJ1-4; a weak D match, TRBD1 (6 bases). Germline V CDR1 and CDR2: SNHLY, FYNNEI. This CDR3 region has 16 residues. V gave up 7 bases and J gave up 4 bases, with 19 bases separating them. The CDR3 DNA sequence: TGTGCCAGCACCGGGAAGGGCGGGGGCGTTAATGAAAAACTGTTTTTT. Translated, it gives CASTGKGGGVNEKLFF.

The CDR3 loop is CASSLGQGGTQYF. The CDR3 DNA sequence: TGTGCCAGCAGCTTAGGCCAGGGTGGGACCCAGTACTTC. The chain uses TRBV11-3 and TRBJ2-5; D perhaps matches TRBD1 (5 bases). Trimming left V 1 base short and J 7 bases short, with 10 bases between. The CDR3 spans 13 residues. In germline, CDR1 is SGHNT, CDR2 YENEEA.

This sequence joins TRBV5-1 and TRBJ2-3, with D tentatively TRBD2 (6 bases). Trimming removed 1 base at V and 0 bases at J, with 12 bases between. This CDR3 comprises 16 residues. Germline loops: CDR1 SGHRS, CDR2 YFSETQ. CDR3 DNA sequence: TGCGCCAGCAGCTTGATTGCGGGATCTAGCACAGATACGCAGTATTTT. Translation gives CASSLIAGSSTDTQYF.

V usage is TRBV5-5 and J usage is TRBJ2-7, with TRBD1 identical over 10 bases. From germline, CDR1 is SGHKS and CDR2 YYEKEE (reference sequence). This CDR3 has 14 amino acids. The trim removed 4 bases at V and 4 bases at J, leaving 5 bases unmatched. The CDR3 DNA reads TGTGCCAGCAGCCGACCGGGACAGGGGTACGAGCAGTACTTC. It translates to CASSRPGQGYEQYF.

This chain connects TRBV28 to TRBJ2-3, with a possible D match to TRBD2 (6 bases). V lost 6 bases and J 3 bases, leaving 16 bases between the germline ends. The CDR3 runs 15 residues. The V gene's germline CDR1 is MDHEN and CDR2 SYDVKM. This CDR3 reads CASRSVGGWTDTQYF. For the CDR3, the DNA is TGTGCCAGCAGGTCCGTGGGAGGATGGACAGATACGCAGTATTTT.

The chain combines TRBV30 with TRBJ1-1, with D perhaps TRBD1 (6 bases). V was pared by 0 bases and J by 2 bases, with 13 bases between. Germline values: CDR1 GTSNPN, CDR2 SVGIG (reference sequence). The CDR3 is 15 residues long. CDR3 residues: CAWSVQGSTNTEAFF. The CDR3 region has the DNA TGTGCCTGGAGTGTACAGGGCAGCACAAACACTGAAGCTTTCTTT.

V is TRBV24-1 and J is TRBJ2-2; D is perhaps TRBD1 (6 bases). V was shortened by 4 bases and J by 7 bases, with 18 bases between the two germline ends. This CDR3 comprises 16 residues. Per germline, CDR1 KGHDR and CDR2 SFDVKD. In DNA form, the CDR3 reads TGTGCCACCAGTGAGGCCGGGCCAGGGGATGGCGGGGAGCTGTTTTTT. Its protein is CATSEAGPGDGGELFF.

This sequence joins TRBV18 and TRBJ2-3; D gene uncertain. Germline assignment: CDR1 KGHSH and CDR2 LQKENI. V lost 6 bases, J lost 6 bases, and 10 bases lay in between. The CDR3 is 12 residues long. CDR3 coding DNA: TGTGCCAGCTCCCCTACAGTGGATACGCAGTATTTT. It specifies CASSPTVDTQYF.

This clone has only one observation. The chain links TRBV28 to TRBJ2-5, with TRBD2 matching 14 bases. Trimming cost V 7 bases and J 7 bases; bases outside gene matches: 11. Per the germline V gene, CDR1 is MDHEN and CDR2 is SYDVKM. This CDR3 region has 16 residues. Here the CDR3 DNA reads TGTGCCAGCACCGAAGGACTAGCGGGGGGCTCGGGGACCCAGTACTTC. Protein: CASTEGLAGGSGTQYF.

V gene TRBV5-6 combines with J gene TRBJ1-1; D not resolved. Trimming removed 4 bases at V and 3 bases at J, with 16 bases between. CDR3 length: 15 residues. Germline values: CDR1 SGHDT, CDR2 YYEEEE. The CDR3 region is CASSPWWRPDTEAFF. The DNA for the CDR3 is TGTGCCAGCAGCCCCTGGTGGAGACCGGACACTGAAGCTTTCTTT.

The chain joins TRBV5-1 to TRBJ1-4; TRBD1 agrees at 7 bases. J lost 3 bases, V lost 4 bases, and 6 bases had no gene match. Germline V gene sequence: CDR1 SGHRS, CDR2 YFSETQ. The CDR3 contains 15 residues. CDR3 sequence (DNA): TGCGCCAGCAGCCGGGAGGGGGCATCTAATGAAAAACTGTTTTTT. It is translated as CASSREGASNEKLFF.

CDR3 in DNA: TGTGCCAGCAGCTTGGGAGTAGCGGGGGATGTATACGAGCAGTACTTC. Amino acids: CASSLGVAGDVYEQYF. The chain carries TRBV5-5 and TRBJ2-7, with 9 bases identical to TRBD2. The germline V gene has CDR1 SGHKS and CDR2 YYEKEE (reference sequence). CDR3 length: 16 residues. Losses at the gene ends were 0 bases for V and 4 bases for J; bases not matched to a gene: 8.

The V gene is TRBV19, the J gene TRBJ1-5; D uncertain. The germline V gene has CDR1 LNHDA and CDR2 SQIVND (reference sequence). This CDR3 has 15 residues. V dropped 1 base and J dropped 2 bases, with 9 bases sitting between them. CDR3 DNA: TGTGCCAGTAGTATAGGAGGGTATGGCAATCAGCCCCAGCATTTT. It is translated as CASSIGGYGNQPQHF.

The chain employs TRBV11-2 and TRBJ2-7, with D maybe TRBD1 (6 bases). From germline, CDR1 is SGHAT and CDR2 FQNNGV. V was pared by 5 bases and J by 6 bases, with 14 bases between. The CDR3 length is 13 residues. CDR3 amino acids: CASSLLGRGEQYF. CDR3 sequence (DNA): TGTGCCAGCAGCCTTTTGGGCAGGGGCGAGCAGTACTTC. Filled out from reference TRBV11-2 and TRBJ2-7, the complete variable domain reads EAGVAQSPRYKIIEKRQSVAFWCNPISGHATLYWYQQILGQGPKLLIQFQNNGVVDDSQLPKDRFSAERLKGVDSTLKIQPAKLEDSAVYLCASSLLGRGEQYFGPGTRLTVT.

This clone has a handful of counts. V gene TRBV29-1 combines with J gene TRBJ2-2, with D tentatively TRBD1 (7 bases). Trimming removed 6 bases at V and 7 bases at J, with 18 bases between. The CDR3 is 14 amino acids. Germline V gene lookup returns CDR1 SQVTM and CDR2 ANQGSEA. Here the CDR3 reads CSVRGAGTIGELFF. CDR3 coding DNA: TGCAGCGTCAGGGGGGCAGGGACCATCGGGGAGCTGTTTTTT.

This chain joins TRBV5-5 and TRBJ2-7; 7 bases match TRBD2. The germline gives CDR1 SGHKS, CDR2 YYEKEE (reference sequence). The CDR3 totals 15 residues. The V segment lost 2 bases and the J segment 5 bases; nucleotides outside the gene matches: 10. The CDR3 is CASSFPTSAPNEQYF. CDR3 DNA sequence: TGTGCCAGCAGCTTTCCCACTAGCGCCCCCAACGAGCAGTACTTC. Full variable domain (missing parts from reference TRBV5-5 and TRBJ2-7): DAGVTQSPTHLIKTRGQQVTLRCSPISGHKSVSWYQQVLGQGPQFIFQYYEKEERGRGNFPDRFSARQFPNYSSELNVNALLLGDSALYLCASSFPTSAPNEQYFGPGTRLTVT.

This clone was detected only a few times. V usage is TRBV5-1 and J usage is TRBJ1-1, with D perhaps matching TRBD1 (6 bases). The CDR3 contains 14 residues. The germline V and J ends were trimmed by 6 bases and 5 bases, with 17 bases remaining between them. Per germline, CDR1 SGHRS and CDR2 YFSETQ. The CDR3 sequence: CASKKGGAGTEAFF. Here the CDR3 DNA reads TGCGCCAGCAAGAAGGGGGGGGCCGGGACTGAAGCTTTCTTT.

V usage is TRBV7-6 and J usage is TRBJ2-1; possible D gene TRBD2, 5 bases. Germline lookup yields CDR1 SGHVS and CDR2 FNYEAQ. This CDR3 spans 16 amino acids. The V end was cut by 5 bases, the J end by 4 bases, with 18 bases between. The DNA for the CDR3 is TGTGCCAGCAGCCACCCCTGGGGTAGCGATTACAATGAGCAGTTCTTC. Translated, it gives CASSHPWGSDYNEQFF.

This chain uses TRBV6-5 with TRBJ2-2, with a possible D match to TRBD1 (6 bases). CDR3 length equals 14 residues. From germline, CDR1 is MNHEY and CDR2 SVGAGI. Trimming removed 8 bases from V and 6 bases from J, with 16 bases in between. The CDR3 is CASERTADAGELFF. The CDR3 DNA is TGTGCCAGCGAAAGGACAGCGGATGCCGGGGAGCTGTTTTTT.

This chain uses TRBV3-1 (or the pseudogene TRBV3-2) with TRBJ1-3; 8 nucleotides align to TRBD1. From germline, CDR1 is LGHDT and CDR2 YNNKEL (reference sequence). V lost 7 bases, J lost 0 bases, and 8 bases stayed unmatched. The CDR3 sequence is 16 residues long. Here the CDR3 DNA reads TGTGCCAGCAACGGACAGGGAGAATTCTCTGGAAACACCATATATTTT. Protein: CASNGQGEFSGNTIYF.

The CDR3 loop is CASSYGLAGTDTQYF. Here the CDR3 DNA reads TGTGCCAGCAGTTACGGGCTAGCGGGGACAGATACGCAGTATTTT. The chain is built from TRBV6-5 and TRBJ2-3; 9 bases fit TRBD2. Germline values: CDR1 MNHEY, CDR2 SVGAGI. J lost 3 bases, V lost 2 bases, and 3 bases had no gene match. CDR3 length equals 15 residues.

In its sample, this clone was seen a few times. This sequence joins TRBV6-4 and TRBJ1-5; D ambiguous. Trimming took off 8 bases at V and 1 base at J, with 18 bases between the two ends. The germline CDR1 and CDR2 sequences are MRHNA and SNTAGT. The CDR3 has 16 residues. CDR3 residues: CASGVSGSGSNQPQHF. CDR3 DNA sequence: TGTGCCAGCGGGGTCTCGGGGTCGGGGAGCAATCAGCCCCAGCATTTT.

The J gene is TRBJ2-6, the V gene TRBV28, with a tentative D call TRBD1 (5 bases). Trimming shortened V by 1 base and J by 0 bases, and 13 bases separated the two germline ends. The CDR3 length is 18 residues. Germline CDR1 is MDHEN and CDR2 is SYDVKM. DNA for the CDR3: TGTGCCAGCAGTTTATTGACAGCCTTAAGCTCTGGGGCCAACGTCCTGACTTTC. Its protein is CASSLLTALSSGANVLTF.

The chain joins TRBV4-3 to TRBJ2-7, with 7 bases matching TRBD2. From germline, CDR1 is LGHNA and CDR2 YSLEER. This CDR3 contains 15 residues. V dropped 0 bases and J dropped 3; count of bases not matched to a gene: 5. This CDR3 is CASSQDPSGVYEQYF. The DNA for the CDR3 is TGCGCCAGCAGCCAAGACCCCAGCGGGGTCTACGAGCAGTACTTC.

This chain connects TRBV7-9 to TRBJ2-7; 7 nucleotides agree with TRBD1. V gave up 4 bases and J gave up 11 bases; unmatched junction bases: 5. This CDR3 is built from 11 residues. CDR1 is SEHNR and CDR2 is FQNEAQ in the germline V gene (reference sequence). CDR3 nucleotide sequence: TGTGCCAGCAGCTCCCGACAGGGAAAGTACTTC. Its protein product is CASSSRQGKYF.

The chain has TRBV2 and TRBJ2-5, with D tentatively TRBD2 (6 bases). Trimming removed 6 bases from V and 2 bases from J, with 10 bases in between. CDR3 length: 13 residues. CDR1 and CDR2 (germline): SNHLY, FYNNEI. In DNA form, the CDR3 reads TGTGCCAGCAGCCGGGACTTACAAGAGACCCAGTACTTC. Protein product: CASSRDLQETQYF. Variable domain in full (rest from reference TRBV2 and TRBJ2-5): EPEVTQTPSHQVTQMGQEVILRCVPISNHLYFYWYRQILGQKVEFLVSFYNNEISEKSEIFDDQFSVERPDGSNFTLKIRSTKLEDSAMYFCASSRDLQETQYFGPGTRLLVL.

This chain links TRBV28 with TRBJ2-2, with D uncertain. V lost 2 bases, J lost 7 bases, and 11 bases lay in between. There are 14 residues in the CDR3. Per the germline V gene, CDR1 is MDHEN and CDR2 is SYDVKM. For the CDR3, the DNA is TGTGCCAGCAGTTTACCGTGGTCCGGCGGGGAGCTGTTTTTT. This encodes CASSLPWSGGELFF.